This T cell receptor beta chain appears in the sequencing data of a study of early T cells in non-severe SARS-CoV-2 infection. On the study more broadly: The authors sequenced bulk RNA from unsorted whole blood, leaving chains unpaired.

In its sample, this clonotype was seen many times. Antigen specificity is unknown. The germline CDR1 and CDR2 sequences are SGHRS and YFSETQ. This CDR3 is built from 16 residues. The trim removed 0 bases at V and 1 base at J, leaving 5 bases unmatched. The study's findings and limits: Private and CD4 specificities were missed by VDJdb matching, which favored anti-spike CD8 responses.

Individual cDNA molecules were tagged with unique molecular identifiers. One entry per CDR3 protein, called by TCRdb with MiXCR from the 5' RACE reads. The repertoire holds roughly 93,000 distinct CDR3 sequences, roughly 14% seen once, with less than 0.6% in the top ten. The genes are TRBV5-1 and TRBJ1-1; TRBD1 matches 8 bases. Sequenced: whole blood. This receptor was obtained from an adult who was a healthcare worker with PCR-confirmed SARS-CoV-2 infection or an uninfected control (not recorded which). This CDR3 reads CASSLAGGAGNTEAFF. Written as DNA, the CDR3 is TGCGCCAGCAGCTTGGCAGGGGGCGCGGGGAACACTGAAGCTTTCTTT.